This section outlines one T cell receptor (beta chain) sequence together with its context. The data were taken from a study of T cell changes during pregnancy in multiple sclerosis. Here immunoSEQ multiplex PCR was the method, and the copy in TCRdb shows in-frame clones only, minus some. Among some 70,000 clones listed, less than 90% were seen once. Germline V CDR1 and CDR2: ENHRY, SYGVKD. This CDR3 contains 13 residues. Deletions cut 7 bases from V and 4 bases from J, with 13 bases between. The sequence derives from a female donor with multiple sclerosis, enrolled in a pregnancy study. The J gene is TRBJ1-2, the V gene TRBV10-3; tentatively, D is TRBD1 (6 bases). The sample was peripheral blood, taken before pregnancy. CDR3 protein: CAITAGALYGYTF. The DNA for the CDR3 is TGTGCCATCACCGCGGGGGCCCTCTATGGCTACACCTTC.